This T cell receptor (beta chain) was identified during a study of OX40 agonist ivuxolimab in advanced cancers. Germline V CDR1 and CDR2: SGHRS, YFSETQ. The CDR3 totals 13 residues. The V and J ends lost 4 bases and 4 bases respectively, with 11 bases between them. TCRdb's table, derived via immunoSEQ multiplex PCR, lists solely in-frame clones and lacks some. Of under 90,000 clones detected, approximately 85% appear once; the ten largest clones hold roughly 0.22%. Patients had blood sampled at baseline and again on cycle 4 day 1 and cycle 7 day 1. The sequences come from CD4+ or CD8+ T cells sorted from blood, collected in a trial of the OX40 agonist ivuxolimab. V is TRBV5-1 and J is TRBJ1-1; unclear D gene. The receptor was derived from an adult with an advanced solid tumor such as melanoma, head and neck, liver or kidney cancer. Here the CDR3 DNA reads TGCGCCAGCAGCCACGGACGAGGCACTGAAGCTTTCTTT. Its translation: CASSHGRGTEAFF.